Listed below are T cell receptor beta chains from one sample, sequenced in a study of OX40 agonist ivuxolimab in advanced cancers. The data were produced by immunoSEQ multiplex PCR, yet TCRdb's version contains in-frame clones alone and is incomplete. The table lists under 75,000 clones, approximately 91% of them singletons. The specimen comprised CD4+ or CD8+ T cells sorted from blood, sampled in a trial of the OX40 agonist ivuxolimab. Receptors were obtained from an adult with an advanced solid tumor such as melanoma, head and neck, liver or kidney cancer. Both conserved end residues are part of each CDR3. Fields, in order: clone size, J gene, V gene, D gene, CDR3 DNA, CDR3 protein. The D gene is left open where the match is weak. Clone size appears in some rows only: once, few, many, or a class for an expanded clone.

clone size: .; J gene: TRBJ2-1; V gene: TRBV28; D gene: TRBD2; CDR3 DNA: TGTGCCAGCAGTTTCGAGACTAGCGGGTTCTACAATGAGCAGTTCTTC; CDR3 protein: CASSFETSGFYNEQFF
clone size: .; J gene: TRBJ2-5; V gene: TRBV7-3; D gene: TRBD1; CDR3 DNA: TGTGCCAGCAGCTTAACCACAGGGGGTTTCCAAGAGACCCAGTACTTC; CDR3 protein: CASSLTTGGFQETQYF
clone size: .; J gene: TRBJ2-5; V gene: TRBV5-8; D gene: TRBD2; CDR3 DNA: TGTGCCAGCAGCTTGGCCGATGTAGCGGGAGGGCAGGAGACCCAGTACTTC; CDR3 protein: CASSLADVAGGQETQYF
clone size: once; J gene: TRBJ2-7; V gene: TRBV19; D gene: TRBD2; CDR3 DNA: TGTGCCAGTAGTACCGGGACTACCTCCTACGAGCAGTACTTC; CDR3 protein: CASSTGTTSYEQYF
clone size: .; J gene: TRBJ2-7; V gene: TRBV6-5; D gene: TRBD2; CDR3 DNA: TGTGCCAGCAGTTACTCGAGGCTAGCGGGATCTTACGAGCAGTACTTC; CDR3 protein: CASSYSRLAGSYEQYF
clone size: .; J gene: TRBJ1-5; V gene: TRBV6-1; D gene: .; CDR3 DNA: TGTGCCAGCAGTGAAGAAGGGTACCGGGGATCCTATAGCAATCAGCCCCAGCATTTT; CDR3 protein: CASSEEGYRGSYSNQPQHF
clone size: few; J gene: TRBJ1-1; V gene: TRBV19; D gene: .; CDR3 DNA: TGTGCCAGTAAAGGGACTGAAGCTTTCTTT; CDR3 protein: CASKGTEAFF
clone size: .; J gene: TRBJ2-7; V gene: TRBV19; D gene: .; CDR3 DNA: TGTGCCAGTAGTCGCAGCGTGTCCTACGAGCAGTACTTC; CDR3 protein: CASSRSVSYEQYF
clone size: .; J gene: TRBJ2-1; V gene: TRBV27; D gene: TRBD2; CDR3 DNA: TGTGCCAGCAGCTTTGGACTAGCGGGAGCCTCCTACAATGAGCAGTTCTTC; CDR3 protein: CASSFGLAGASYNEQFF
clone size: .; J gene: TRBJ2-5; V gene: TRBV27; D gene: .; CDR3 DNA: TGTGCCAGCAGTTTTAGGTTACCTGAGACCCAGTACTTC; CDR3 protein: CASSFRLPETQYF
clone size: .; J gene: TRBJ2-7; V gene: TRBV11-2; D gene: .; CDR3 DNA: TGTGCCAGCAGCTTAGGGTCAGGCTACGAGCAGTACTTC; CDR3 protein: CASSLGSGYEQYF
clone size: .; J gene: TRBJ2-1; V gene: TRBV12-5; D gene: .; CDR3 DNA: TGTGCTAGTGGTTTAAAAGTCCTGAGCTCCTACAATGAGCAGTTCTTC; CDR3 protein: CASGLKVLSSYNEQFF
clone size: .; J gene: TRBJ2-3; V gene: TRBV2; D gene: TRBD1; CDR3 DNA: TGTGCCAGCAGTGACGTACAGGGGCCGTCAGATACGCAGTATTTT; CDR3 protein: CASSDVQGPSDTQYF
clone size: .; J gene: TRBJ2-2; V gene: TRBV2; D gene: .; CDR3 DNA: TGTGCCAGCAGTGACTACTTAGGAACCGGGGAGCTGTTTTTT; CDR3 protein: CASSDYLGTGELFF
clone size: once; J gene: TRBJ1-3; V gene: TRBV5-1; D gene: .; CDR3 DNA: TGCGCCAGCAGCCCGGACGGGTACTCTGGAAACACCATATATTTT; CDR3 protein: CASSPDGYSGNTIYF
clone size: .; J gene: TRBJ2-2; V gene: TRBV19; D gene: .; CDR3 DNA: TGTGCGTCAGGGTGGGGGCCGAACACCGGGGAGCTGTTTTTT; CDR3 protein: CASGWGPNTGELFF